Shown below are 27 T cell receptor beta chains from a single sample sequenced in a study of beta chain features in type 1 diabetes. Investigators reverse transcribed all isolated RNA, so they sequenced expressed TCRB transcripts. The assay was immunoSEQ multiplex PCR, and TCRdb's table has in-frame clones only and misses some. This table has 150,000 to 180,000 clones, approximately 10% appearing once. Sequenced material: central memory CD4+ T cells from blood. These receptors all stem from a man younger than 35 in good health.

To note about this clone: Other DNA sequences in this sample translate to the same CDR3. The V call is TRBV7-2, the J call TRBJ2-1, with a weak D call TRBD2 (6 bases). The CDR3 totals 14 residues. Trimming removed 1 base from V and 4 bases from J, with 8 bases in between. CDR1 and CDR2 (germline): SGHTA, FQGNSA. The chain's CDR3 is CASSLGGLYNEQFF. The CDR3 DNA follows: TGTGCCAGCAGCTTAGGCGGACTATACAATGAGCAGTTCTTC.

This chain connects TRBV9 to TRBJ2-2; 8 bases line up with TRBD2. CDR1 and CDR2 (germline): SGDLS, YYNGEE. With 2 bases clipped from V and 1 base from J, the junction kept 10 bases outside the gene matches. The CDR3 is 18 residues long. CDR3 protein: CASSVPGSGRRNTGELFF. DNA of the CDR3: TGTGCCAGCAGCGTTCCCGGCAGCGGGAGAAGGAACACCGGGGAGCTGTTTTTT.

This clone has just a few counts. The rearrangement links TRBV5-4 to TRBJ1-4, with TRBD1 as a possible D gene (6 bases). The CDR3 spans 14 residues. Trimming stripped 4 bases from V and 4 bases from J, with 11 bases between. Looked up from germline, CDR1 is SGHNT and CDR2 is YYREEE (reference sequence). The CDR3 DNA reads TGTGCCAGCAGCATTGGACAGAATAATGAAAAACTGTTTTTT. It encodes CASSIGQNNEKLFF.

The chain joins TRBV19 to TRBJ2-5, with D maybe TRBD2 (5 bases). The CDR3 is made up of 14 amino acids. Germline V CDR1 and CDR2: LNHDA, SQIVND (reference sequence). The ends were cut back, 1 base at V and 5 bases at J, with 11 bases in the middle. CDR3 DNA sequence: TGTGCCAGTAGTATAGGAGGCACGGGGGAGACCCAGTACTTC. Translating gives CASSIGGTGETQYF.

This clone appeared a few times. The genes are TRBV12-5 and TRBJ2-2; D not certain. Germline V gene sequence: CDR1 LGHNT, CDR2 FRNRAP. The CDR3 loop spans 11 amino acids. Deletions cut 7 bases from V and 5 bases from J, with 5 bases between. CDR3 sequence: CASALTGELFF. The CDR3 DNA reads TGTGCTAGTGCCCTGACCGGGGAGCTGTTTTTT.

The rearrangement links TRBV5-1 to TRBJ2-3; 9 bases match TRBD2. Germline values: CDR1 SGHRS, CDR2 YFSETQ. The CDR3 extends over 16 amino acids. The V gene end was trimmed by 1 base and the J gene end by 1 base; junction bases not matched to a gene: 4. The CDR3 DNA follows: TGCGCCAGCAGCTTGTACTCTAGCGGGGGCACAGATACGCAGTATTTT. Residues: CASSLYSSGGTDTQYF. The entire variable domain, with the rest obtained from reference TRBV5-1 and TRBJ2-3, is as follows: KAGVTQTPRYLIKTRGQQVTLSCSPISGHRSVSWYQQTPGQGLQFLFEYFSETQRNKGNFPGRFSGRQFSNSRSEMNVSTLELGDSALYLCASSLYSSGGTDTQYFGPGTRLTVL.

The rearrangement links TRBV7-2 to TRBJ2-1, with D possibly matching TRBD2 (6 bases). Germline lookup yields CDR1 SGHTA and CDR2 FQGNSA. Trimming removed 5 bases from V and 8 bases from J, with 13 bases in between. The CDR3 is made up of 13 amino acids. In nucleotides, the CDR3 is TGTGCCAGCAGCATACGACTAGTGCATGAGCAGTTCTTC. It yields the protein CASSIRLVHEQFF.

The CDR3 DNA is TGTGCCAGCTCACCAAACGGGGGGGCTAACAATGAGCAGTTCTTC. It specifies CASSPNGGANNEQFF. This rearrangement joins TRBV18 to TRBJ2-1; TRBD2 matches 8 bases. V shed 2 bases, J shed 5 bases, and the junction held 5 bases outside the gene matches. Germline CDR1 and CDR2: KGHSH and LQKENI. The CDR3 contains 15 residues.

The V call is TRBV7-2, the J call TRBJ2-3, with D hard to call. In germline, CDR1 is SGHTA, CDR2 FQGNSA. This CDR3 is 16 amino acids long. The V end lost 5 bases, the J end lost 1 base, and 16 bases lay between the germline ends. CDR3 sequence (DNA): TGTGCCAGCAGCCGGAATACTGACTTTCGCACAGATACGCAGTATTTT. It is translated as CASSRNTDFRTDTQYF.

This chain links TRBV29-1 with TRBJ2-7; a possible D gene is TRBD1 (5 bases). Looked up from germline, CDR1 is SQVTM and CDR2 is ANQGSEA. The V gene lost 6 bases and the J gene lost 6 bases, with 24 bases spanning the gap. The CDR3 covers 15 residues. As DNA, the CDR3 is TGCAGCGTGGGGCGCCCAGGGTATATCCTAGGCGAGCAGTACTTC. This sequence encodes CSVGRPGYILGEQYF.

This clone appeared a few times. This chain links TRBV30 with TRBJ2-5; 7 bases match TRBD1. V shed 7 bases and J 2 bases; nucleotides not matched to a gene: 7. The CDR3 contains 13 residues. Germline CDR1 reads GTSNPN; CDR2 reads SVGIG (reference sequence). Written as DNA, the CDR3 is TGTGCCTCAACCGGACAGGCACAAGAGACCCAGTACTTC. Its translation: CASTGQAQETQYF.

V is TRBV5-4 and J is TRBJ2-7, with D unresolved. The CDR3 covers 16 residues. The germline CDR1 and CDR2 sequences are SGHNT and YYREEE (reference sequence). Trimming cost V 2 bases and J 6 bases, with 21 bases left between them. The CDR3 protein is CASSFRVSMAPSEQYF. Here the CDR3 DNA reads TGTGCCAGCAGCTTCCGGGTCTCGATGGCCCCTAGCGAGCAGTACTTC. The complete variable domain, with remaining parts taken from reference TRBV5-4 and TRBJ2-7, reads ETGVTQSPTHLIKTRGQQVTLRCSSQSGHNTVSWYQQALGQGPQFIFQYYREEENGRGNFPPRFSGLQFPNYSSELNVNALELDDSALYLCASSFRVSMAPSEQYFGPGTRLTVT.

CDR3: CASSLNGGTSYNEQFF. The CDR3 nucleotides read TGTGCCAGCAGCTTAAATGGGGGGACTAGCTACAATGAGCAGTTCTTC. This chain links TRBV7-3 with TRBJ2-1; 8 positions match TRBD2. The J segment lost 3 bases and the V segment lost 1 base, leaving 5 bases of the junction unmatched. Germline-derived CDR1 and CDR2 are SGHTA and FQGTGA. This CDR3 has 16 residues. The full variable domain, completed using reference TRBV7-3 and TRBJ2-1, is GAGVSQTPSNKVTEKGKYVELRCDPISGHTALYWYRQSLGQGPEFLIYFQGTGAADDSGLPNDRFFAVRPEGSVSTLKIQRTERGDSAVYLCASSLNGGTSYNEQFFGPGTRLTVL.

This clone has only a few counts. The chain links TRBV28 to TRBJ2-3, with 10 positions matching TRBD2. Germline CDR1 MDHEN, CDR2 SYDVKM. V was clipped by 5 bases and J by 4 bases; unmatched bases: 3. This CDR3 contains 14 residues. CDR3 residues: CASSIAGGPDTQYF. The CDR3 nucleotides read TGTGCCAGCAGTATAGCGGGAGGACCAGATACGCAGTATTTT.

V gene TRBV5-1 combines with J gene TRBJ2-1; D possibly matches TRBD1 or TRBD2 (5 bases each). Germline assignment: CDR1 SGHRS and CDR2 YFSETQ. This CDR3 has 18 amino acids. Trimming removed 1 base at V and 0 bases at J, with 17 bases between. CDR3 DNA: TGCGCCAGCAGCTTGTTGGTAACCGGGACGATCTCCTACAATGAGCAGTTCTTC. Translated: CASSLLVTGTISYNEQFF.

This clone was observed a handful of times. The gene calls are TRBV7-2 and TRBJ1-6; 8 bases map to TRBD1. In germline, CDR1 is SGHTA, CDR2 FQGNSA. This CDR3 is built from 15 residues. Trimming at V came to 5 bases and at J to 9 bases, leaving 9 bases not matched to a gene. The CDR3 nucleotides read TGTGCCAGCAGCGTTTCAGGGGGCCGCACTTCACCCCTCCACTTT. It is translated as CASSVSGGRTSPLHF.

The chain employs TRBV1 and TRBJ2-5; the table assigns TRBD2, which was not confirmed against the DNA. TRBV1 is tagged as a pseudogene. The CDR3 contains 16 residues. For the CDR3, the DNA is TGCACCAGCAGCCACCATCGCCTGGGGGGATATGGGACCCAGTACTTC. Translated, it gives CTSSHHRLGGYGTQYF.

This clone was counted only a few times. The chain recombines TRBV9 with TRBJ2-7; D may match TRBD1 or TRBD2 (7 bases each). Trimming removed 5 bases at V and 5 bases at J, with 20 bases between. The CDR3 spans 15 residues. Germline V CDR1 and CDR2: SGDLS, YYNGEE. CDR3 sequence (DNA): TGTGCCAGCAGTCGAAACCCCCAGGGGGGGCACGAGCAGTACTTC. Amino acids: CASSRNPQGGHEQYF.

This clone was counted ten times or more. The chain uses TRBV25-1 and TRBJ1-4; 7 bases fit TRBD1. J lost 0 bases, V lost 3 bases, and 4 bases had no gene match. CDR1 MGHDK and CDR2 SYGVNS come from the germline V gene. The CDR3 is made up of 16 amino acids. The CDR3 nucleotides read TGTGCCAGCAGTGATCCGGGACAGTCAACTAATGAAAAACTGTTTTTT. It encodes CASSDPGQSTNEKLFF.

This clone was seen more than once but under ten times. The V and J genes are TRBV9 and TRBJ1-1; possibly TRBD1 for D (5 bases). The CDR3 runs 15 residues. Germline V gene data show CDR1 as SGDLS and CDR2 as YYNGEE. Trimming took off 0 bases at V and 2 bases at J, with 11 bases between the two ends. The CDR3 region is CASSVGWQGNTEAFF. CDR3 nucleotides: TGTGCCAGCAGCGTAGGATGGCAGGGAAACACTGAAGCTTTCTTT.

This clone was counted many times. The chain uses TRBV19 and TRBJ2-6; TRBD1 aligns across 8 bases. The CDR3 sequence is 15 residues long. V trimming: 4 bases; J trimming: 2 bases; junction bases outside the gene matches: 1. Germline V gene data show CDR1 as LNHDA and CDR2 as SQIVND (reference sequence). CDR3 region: CASSTGGPGANVLTF. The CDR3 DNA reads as TGTGCCAGTAGTACAGGGGGCCCTGGGGCCAACGTCCTGACTTTC.

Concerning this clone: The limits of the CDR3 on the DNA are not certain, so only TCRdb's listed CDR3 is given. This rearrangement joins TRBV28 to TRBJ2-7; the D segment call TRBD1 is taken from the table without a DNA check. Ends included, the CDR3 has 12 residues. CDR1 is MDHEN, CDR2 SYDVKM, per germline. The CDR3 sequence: CASSFFGTGTTF.

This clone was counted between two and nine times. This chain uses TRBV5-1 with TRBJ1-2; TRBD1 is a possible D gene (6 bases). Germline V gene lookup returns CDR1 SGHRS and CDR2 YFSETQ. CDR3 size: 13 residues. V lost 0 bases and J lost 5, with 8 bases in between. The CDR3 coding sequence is TGCGCCAGCAGCTTGGGACAGGAATATGGCTACACCTTC. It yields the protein CASSLGQEYGYTF.

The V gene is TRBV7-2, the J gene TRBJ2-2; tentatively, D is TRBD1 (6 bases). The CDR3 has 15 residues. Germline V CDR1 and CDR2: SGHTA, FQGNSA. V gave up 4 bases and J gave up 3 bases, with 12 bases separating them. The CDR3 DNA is TGTGCCAGCAGCTATTCGACAGGACACACCGGGGAGCTGTTTTTT. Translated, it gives CASSYSTGHTGELFF.

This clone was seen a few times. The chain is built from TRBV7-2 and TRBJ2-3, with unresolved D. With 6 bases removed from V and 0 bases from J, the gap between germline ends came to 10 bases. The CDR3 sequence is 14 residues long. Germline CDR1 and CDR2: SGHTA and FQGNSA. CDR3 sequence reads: CASRPPISTDTQYF. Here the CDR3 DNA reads TGTGCCAGCAGGCCCCCTATAAGCACAGATACGCAGTATTTT.

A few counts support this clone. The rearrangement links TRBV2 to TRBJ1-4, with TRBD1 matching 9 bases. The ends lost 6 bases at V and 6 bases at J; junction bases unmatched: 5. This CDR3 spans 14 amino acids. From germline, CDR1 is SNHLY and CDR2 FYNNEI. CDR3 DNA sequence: TGTGCCAGCAGCTACCGGGACAGGGATGAAAAACTGTTTTTT. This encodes CASSYRDRDEKLFF.

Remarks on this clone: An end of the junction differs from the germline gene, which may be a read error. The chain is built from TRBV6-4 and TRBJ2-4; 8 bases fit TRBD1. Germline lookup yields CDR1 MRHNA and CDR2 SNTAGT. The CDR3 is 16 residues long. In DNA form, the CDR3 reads TGTGCCAGCAGCGACTACCGGACAGGGTGGAAAAACATTCAGTACTTC. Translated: CASSDYRTGWKNIQYF.